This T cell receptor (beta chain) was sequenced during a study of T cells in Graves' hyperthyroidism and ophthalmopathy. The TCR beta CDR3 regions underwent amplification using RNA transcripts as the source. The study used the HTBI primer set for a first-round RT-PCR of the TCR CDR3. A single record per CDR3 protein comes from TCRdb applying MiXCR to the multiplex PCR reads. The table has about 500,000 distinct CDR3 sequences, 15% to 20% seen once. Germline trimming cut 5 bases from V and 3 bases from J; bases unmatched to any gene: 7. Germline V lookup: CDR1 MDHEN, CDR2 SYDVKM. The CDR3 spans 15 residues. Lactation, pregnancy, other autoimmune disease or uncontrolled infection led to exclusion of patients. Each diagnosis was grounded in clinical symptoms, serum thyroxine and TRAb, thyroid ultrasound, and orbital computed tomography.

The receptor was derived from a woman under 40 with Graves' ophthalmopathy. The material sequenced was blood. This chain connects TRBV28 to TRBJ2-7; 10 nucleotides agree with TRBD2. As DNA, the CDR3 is TGTGCCAGCAGTGGAGTTCTAGCGGGGGACTACGAGCAGTACTTC. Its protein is CASSGVLAGDYEQYF. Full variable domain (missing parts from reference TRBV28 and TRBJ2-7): DVKVTQSSRYLVKRTGEKVFLECVQDMDHENMFWYRQDPGLGLRLIYFSYDVKMKEKGDIPEGYSVSREKKERFSLILESASTNQTSMYLCASSGVLAGDYEQYFGPGTRLTVT.